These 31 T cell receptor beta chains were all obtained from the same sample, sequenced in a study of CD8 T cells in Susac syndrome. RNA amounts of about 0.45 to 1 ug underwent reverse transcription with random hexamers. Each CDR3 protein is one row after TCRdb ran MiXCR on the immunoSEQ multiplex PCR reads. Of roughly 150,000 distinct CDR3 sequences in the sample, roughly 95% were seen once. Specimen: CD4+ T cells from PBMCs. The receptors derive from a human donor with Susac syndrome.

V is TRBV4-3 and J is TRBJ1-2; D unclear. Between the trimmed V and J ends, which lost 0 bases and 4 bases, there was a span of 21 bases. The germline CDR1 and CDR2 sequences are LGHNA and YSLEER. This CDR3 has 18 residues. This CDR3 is CASSQEGLQSLGLYGYTF. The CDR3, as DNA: TGCGCCAGCAGCCAAGAAGGTCTCCAAAGCCTCGGGCTCTATGGCTACACCTTC.

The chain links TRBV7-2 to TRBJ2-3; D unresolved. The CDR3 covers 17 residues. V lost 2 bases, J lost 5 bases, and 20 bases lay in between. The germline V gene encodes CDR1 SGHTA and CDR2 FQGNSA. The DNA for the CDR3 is TGTGCCAGCAGCTTAAGGTCGGGCGCAAACACGGGAGATACGCAGTATTTT. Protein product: CASSLRSGANTGDTQYF.

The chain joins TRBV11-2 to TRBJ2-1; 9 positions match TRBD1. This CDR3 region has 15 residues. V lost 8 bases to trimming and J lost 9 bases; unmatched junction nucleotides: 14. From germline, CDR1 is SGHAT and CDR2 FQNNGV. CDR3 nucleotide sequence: TGTGCCAGCGGCACCGGGACAGGGACTTCATCTGAGCAGTTCTTC. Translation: CASGTGTGTSSEQFF.

The CDR3 coding sequence is TGTGCCAGCAGCCAAGCACCACGCTTGGGGGACAACTCCTACGAGCAGTACTTC. This encodes CASSQAPRLGDNSYEQYF. The chain recombines TRBV14 with TRBJ2-7; the D gene is possibly TRBD1 (6 bases). Germline CDR1 is SGHDN and CDR2 is FVKESK. The CDR3 has 18 amino acids. The V end lost 1 base, the J end lost 0 bases, and 19 bases lay between the germline ends.

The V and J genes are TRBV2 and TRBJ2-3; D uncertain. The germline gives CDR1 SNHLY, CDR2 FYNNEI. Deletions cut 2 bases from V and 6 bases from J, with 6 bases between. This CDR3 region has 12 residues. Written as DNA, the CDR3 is TGTGCCAGCAGTGAACAGTCTGATACGCAGTATTTT. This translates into CASSEQSDTQYF.

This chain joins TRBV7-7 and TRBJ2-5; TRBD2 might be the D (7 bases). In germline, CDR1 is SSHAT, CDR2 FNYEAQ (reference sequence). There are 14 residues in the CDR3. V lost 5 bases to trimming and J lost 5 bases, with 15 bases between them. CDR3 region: CASSPRGARETQYF. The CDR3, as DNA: TGTGCCAGCAGCCCTCGGGGGGCAAGGGAGACCCAGTACTTC.

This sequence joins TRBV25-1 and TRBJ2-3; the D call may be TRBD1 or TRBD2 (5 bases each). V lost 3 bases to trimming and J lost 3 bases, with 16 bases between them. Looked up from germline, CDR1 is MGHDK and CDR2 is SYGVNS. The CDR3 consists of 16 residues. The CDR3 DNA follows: TGTGCCAGCAGTGATTACGGGACCCCATCAACAGATACGCAGTATTTT. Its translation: CASSDYGTPSTDTQYF.

CDR3 protein: CSARDFGLAGGKETQYF. The DNA of the CDR3 is TGCAGTGCTAGAGATTTTGGCCTAGCGGGGGGCAAAGAGACCCAGTACTTC. This chain uses TRBV20-1 with TRBJ2-5; TRBD2 agrees at 11 bases. The CDR3 runs to 17 residues. CDR1 DFQATT and CDR2 SNEGSKA come from the germline V gene (reference sequence). V trimming: 0 bases; J trimming: 3 bases; junction bases outside the gene matches: 9.

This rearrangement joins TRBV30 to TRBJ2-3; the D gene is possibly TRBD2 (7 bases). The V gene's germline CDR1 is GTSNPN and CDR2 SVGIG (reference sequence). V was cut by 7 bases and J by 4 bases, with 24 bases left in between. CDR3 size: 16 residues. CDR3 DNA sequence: TGTGCCTTTTTGGGGTCGACGGGGGGCGTTGCAGATACGCAGTATTTT. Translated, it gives CAFLGSTGGVADTQYF.

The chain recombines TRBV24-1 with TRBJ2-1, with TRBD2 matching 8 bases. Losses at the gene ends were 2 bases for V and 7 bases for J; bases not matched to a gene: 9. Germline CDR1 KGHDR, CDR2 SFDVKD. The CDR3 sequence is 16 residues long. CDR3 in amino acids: CATSDSTGGGLNEQFF. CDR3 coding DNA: TGTGCCACCAGTGATTCCACAGGCGGGGGGTTGAATGAGCAGTTCTTC.

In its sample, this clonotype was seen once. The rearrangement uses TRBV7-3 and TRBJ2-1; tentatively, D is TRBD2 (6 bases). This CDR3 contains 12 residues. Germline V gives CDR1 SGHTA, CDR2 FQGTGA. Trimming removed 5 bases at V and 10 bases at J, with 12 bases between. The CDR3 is CASSVDSGEQFF. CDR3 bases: TGTGCCAGCAGCGTAGATAGCGGCGAGCAGTTCTTC.

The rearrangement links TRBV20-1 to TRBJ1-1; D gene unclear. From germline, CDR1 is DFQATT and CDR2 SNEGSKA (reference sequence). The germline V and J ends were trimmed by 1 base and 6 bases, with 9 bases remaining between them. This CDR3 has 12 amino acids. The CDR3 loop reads CSARGPTSEAFF. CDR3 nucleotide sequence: TGCAGTGCTAGAGGGCCTACGTCTGAAGCTTTCTTT.

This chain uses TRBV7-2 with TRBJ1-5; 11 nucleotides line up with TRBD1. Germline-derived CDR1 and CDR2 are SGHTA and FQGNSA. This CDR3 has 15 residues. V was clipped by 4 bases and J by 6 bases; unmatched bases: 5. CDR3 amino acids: CASSSGQGAGQPQHF. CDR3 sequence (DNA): TGTGCCAGCAGCTCCGGACAGGGGGCAGGTCAGCCCCAGCATTTT.

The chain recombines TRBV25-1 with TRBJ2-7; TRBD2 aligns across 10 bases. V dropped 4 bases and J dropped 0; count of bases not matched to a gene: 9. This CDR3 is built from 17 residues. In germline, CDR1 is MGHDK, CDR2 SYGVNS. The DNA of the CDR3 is TGTGCCAGCAGTGGGGTCGTTTGGACTAGCGGCTCCTACGAGCAGTACTTC. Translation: CASSGVVWTSGSYEQYF.

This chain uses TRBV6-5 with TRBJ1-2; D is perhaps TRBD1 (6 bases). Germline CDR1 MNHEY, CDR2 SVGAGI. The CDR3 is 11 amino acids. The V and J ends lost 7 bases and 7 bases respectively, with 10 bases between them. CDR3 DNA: TGTGCCAGCATCGACAGGACTGGCTACACCTTC. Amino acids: CASIDRTGYTF.

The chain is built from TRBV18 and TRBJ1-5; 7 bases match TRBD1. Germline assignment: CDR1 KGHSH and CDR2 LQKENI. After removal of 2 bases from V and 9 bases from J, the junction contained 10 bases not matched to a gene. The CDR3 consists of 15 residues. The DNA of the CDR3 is TGTGCCAGCTCACCAGAGTACAGGGGAGGTGGGCCCCAGCATTTT. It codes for CASSPEYRGGGPQHF.

The CDR3 DNA follows: TGTGCCAGCAGCTTAGTCGAGCAGTACTTC. It yields the protein CASSLVEQYF. This chain connects TRBV5-6 to TRBJ2-7; no clear D. The CDR3 extends over 10 amino acids. CDR1 and CDR2 from the germline V gene are SGHDT and YYEEEE. V was trimmed by 2 bases and J by 6 bases, leaving 3 bases between them.

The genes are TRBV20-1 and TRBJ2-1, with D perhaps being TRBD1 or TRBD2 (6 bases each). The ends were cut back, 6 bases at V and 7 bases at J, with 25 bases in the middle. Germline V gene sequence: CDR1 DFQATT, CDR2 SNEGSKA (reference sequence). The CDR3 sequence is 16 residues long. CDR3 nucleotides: TGCAGTGCGCCCAGATCCGAGGGGGGAAGATGGAATGAGCAGTTCTTC. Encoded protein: CSAPRSEGGRWNEQFF.

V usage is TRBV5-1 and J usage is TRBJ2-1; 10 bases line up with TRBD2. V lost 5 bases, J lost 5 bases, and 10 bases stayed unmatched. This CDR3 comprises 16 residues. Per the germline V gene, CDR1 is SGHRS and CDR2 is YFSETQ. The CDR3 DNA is TGCGCCAGCAGTTCGGCTAGCGGGGGAACCCACAATGAGCAGTTCTTC. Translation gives CASSSASGGTHNEQFF.

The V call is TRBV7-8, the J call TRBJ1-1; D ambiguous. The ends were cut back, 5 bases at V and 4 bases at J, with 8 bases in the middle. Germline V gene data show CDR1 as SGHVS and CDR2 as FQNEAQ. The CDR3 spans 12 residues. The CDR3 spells CASSVGSTEAFF. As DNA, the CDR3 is TGTGCCAGCAGCGTGGGTAGCACTGAAGCTTTCTTT.

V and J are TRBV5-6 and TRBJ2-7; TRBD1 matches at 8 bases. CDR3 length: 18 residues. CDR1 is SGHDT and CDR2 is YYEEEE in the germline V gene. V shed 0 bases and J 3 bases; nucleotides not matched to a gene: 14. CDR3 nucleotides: TGTGCCAGCAGCTTGGGTCCCAGGACAGGGATCAGCCACTACGAGCAGTACTTC. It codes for CASSLGPRTGISHYEQYF.

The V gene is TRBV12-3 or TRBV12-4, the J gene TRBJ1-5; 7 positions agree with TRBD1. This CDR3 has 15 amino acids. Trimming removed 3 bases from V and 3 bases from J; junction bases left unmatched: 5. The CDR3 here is CASSLQGGSNQPQHF. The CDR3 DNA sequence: TGTGCCAGCAGTTTGCAGGGGGGGTCCAATCAGCCCCAGCATTTT.

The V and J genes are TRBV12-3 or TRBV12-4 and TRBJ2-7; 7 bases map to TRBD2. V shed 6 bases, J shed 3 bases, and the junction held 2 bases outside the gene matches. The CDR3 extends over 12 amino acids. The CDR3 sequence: CASRWGGYEQYF. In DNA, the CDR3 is TGTGCCAGCAGGTGGGGGGGCTACGAGCAGTACTTC.

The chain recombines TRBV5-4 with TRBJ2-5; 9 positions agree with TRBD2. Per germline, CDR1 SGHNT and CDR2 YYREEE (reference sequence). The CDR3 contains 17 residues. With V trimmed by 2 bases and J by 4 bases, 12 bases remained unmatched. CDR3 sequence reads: CASSFWAGGGGRETQYF. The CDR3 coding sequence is TGTGCCAGCAGCTTTTGGGCCGGCGGGGGGGGAAGAGAGACCCAGTACTTC.

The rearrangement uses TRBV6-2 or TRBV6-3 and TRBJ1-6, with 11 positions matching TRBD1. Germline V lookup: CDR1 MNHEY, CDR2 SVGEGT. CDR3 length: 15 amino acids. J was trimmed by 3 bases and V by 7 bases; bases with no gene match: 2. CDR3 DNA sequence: TGTGCCAGCACGGACAGGGGGCTCTATAATTCACCCCTCCACTTT. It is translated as CASTDRGLYNSPLHF.

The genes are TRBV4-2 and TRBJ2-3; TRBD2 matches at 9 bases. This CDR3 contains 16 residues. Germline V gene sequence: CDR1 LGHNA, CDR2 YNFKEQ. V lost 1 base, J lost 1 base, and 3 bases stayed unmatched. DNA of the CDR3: TGTGCCAGCAGCCAAGGGAGACTAGCGGGCACAGATACGCAGTATTTT. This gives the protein CASSQGRLAGTDTQYF.

In nucleotides, the CDR3 is TGCAGTGCTAGCGTCCCCTGGTTGGGCTACGGGACAGGATCTAATCAGCCCCAGCATTTT. Protein: CSASVPWLGYGTGSNQPQHF. The J gene is TRBJ1-5, the V gene TRBV20-1, with TRBD1 matching 8 bases. Germline CDR1 reads DFQATT; CDR2 reads SNEGSKA (reference sequence). This CDR3 contains 20 residues. Trimming took 3 bases from V and 4 from J; bases not matched to a gene: 23.

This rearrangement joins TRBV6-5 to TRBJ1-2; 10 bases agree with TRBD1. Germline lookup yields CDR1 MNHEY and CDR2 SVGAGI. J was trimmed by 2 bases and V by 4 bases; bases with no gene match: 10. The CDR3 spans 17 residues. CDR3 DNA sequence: TGTGCCAGCAGTTCCCGGGACAGGGGAGGAATGAACTATGGCTACACCTTC. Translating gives CASSSRDRGGMNYGYTF.

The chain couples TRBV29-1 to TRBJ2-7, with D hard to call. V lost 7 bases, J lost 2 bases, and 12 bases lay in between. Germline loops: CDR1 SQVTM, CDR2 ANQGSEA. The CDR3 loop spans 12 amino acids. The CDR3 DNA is TGCAGCGCCCAGATGACCCCCTACGAGCAGTACTTC. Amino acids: CSAQMTPYEQYF.

The DNA of the CDR3 is TGTGCCAGCAGTGAATTCGGACGTTACGAGCAGTACTTC. This translates into CASSEFGRYEQYF. The genes are TRBV2 and TRBJ2-7, with D hard to call. The CDR3 spans 13 residues. Trimming cost V 2 bases and J 4 bases, with 9 bases left between them. The germline CDR1 and CDR2 sequences are SNHLY and FYNNEI.

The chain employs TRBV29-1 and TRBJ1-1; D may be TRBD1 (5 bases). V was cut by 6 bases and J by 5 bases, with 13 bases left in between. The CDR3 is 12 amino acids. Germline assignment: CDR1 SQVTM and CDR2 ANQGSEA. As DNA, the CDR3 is TGCAGCGTCAACTTGGGGCGTACTGAAGCTTTCTTT. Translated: CSVNLGRTEAFF.